A selection of T cell receptor beta chains follows, all from one sample in a study of type 1 regulatory T cells. TCRdb recomputed calls from the reads with MiXCR, one row per CDR3 protein. The data contain about 71,000 distinct CDR3 sequences, around 21% of them singletons. Their recognized antigens are unknown. Source material: cultured type 1 regulatory T (Tr1) cells, either the whole culture or a sorted fraction (not recorded which). The receptors shown here come from a human donor in good health. Each CDR3 is given with its conserved first and last residue. A D gene is named only where the DNA matches it firmly. The size field is filled for only some rows; it gives once, few, many or a size class.

>TRBJ1-1|TRBV29-1|many|NA
TGCAGCGTTGAAGATTTGGGGGCAAACACTGAAGCTTTCTTT
CSVEDLGANTEAFF
>TRBJ2-6|TRBV5-1|few|NA
TGCGCCAGCAGCTTGGGTCCGTTCTCTGGGGCCAACGTCCTGACTTTC
CASSLGPFSGANVLTF
>TRBJ1-2|TRBV5-1|NA|NA
TGCGCCAGCAGCCTTACCCCCGACGGGATTGGCTACACCTTC
CASSLTPDGIGYTF
>TRBJ2-1|TRBV5-1|many|NA
TGCGCCAGCAAGGGAGGACCATACAATGAGCAGTTCTTC
CASKGGPYNEQFF
>TRBJ1-1|TRBV20-1|many|TRBD1
TGCAGTGCTAGAGATTGGGCAGGGGGCCCTGAAGCTTTCTTT
CSARDWAGGPEAFF
>TRBJ1-4|TRBV5-1|NA|NA
TGCGCCAGCCATCCCAACCCGGGAAATAATGAAAAACTGTTTTTT
CASHPNPGNNEKLFF
>TRBJ1-3|TRBV5-6|NA|TRBD1
TGTGCCAGCAGCCATGGACAGGGAAAAAACACCATATATTTT
CASSHGQGKNTIYF
>TRBJ2-3|TRBV20-1|many|TRBD2
TGCAGTGCTACGCTAGCGGGCGCAGATACGCAGTATTTT
CSATLAGADTQYF
>TRBJ2-1|TRBV10-3|few|TRBD2
TGTGCCATCAGTGAGACTAGCGGTTTGAATGAGCAGTTCTTC
CAISETSGLNEQFF
>TRBJ2-1|TRBV11-3|few|TRBD1
TGTGCCAGCAGCTCCTCCGGGACAGGGCTGAATGAGCAGTTCTTC
CASSSSGTGLNEQFF
>TRBJ2-1|TRBV6-5|few|NA
TGTGCCAGCAGTTACTCGAGTAGTAGAAATGAGCAGTTCTTC
CASSYSSSRNEQFF
>TRBJ2-1|TRBV3-1|NA|NA
TGTGCCAGCAGCCAAGGGGGGGCCTTACCCTACAATGAGCAGTTCTTC
CASSQGGALPYNEQFF
>TRBJ1-1|TRBV4-3|medium-sized|NA
TGCGCCTCCTCCGGGACGGCGAACACTGAAGCTTTCTTT
CASSGTANTEAFF
>TRBJ1-1|TRBV20-1|NA|NA
TGCAGTGCATCGAGAGGTGCGAACACTGAAGCTTTCTTT
CSASRGANTEAFF
>TRBJ2-3|TRBV11-2|NA|NA
TGTGCCAGCAGCTTAGGTGCGGCCCCAGATACGCAGTATTTT
CASSLGAAPDTQYF
>TRBJ1-5|TRBV6-1|NA|NA
TGTGCCAGCACCAATTCCGCAGGATTTGACCAGCCCCAGCATTTT
CASTNSAGFDQPQHF
>TRBJ2-1|TRBV5-1|many|NA
TGCGCCAGCAGCTTGATGGGGGCCGGTTACAATGAGCAGTTCTTC
CASSLMGAGYNEQFF
>TRBJ1-5|TRBV20-1|few|NA
TGCAGTGCTAGGGGTGATAGCAATCAGCCCCAGCATTTT
CSARGDSNQPQHF
>TRBJ2-7|TRBV7-8|NA|NA
TGTGCCAGCAGCTTTCAACGAACAGGGTTTTTCGAGCAGTACTTC
CASSFQRTGFFEQYF